A single sample is the source of the 12 T cell receptor beta chains below, sequenced in a study of OX40 agonist ivuxolimab in advanced cancers. TCRdb's copy holds only in-frame clones and misses some; the assay was immunoSEQ multiplex PCR. This table holds over 75,000 clones, about 90% found once. The material sequenced was CD4+ or CD8+ T cells sorted from blood, taken in a trial of the OX40 agonist ivuxolimab. The receptors were sampled from an adult with an advanced solid tumor such as melanoma, head and neck, liver or kidney cancer.

The gene calls are TRBV11-3 and TRBJ1-1; 7 positions match TRBD1. With 6 bases clipped from V and 1 base from J, the junction kept 5 bases outside the gene matches. CDR1 and CDR2 from the germline V gene are SGHNT and YENEEA. This CDR3 is 14 amino acids long. CDR3 sequence (DNA): TGTGCCAGCAGGCAGACAGGGAAGAACACTGAAGCTTTCTTT. It specifies CASRQTGKNTEAFF.

The rearrangement joins TRBV27 to TRBJ2-5; 9 nucleotides agree with TRBD1. The better agreement between TRBJ2-7 and the DNA end casts doubt on the J call. The CDR3 is 19 residues long. Germline CDR1 is MNHEY and CDR2 is SMNVEV (reference sequence). CDR3 DNA: TGTGCCAGCAGTTTTGCAATGCCGGGGGGACAGGGAGCCCCCTACGAGCAGTACTTC. Protein product: CASSFAMPGGQGAPYEQYF.

This clone was seen more than once but under ten times. The chain links TRBV7-3 to TRBJ2-1; D perhaps matches TRBD1 (7 bases). Trimming took 5 bases from V and 7 from J, leaving 15 bases between them. The CDR3 is 14 amino acids. Per the germline V gene, CDR1 is SGHTA and CDR2 is FQGTGA. CDR3 amino acids: CASSPGGIINEQFF. For the CDR3, the DNA is TGTGCCAGCAGCCCAGGGGGGATAATAAATGAGCAGTTCTTC.

The rearrangement links TRBV9 to TRBJ2-5; possible D gene TRBD1, 6 bases. The CDR3 is 14 amino acids. The V end was cut by 2 bases, the J end by 1 base, with 9 bases between. Germline V gene sequence: CDR1 SGDLS, CDR2 YYNGEE. CDR3 amino acids: CASSVRGLQETQYF. CDR3 bases: TGTGCCAGCAGCGTCAGGGGTCTCCAAGAGACCCAGTACTTC. Combining the CDR3 with reference TRBV9 and TRBJ2-5 gives the whole variable domain DSGVTQTPKHLITATGQRVTLRCSPRSGDLSVYWYQQSLDQGLQFLIQYYNGEERAKGNILERFSAQQFPDLHSELNLSSLELGDSALYFCASSVRGLQETQYFGPGTRLLVL.

In its sample, this clone was seen a few times. The CDR3: CASSGGLAGVGTQYF. The CDR3 nucleotides are TGTGCCAGCTCAGGGGGGCTAGCGGGAGTAGGCACGCAGTATTTT. The chain uses TRBV7-6 and TRBJ2-3; 10 positions agree with TRBD2. CDR1 and CDR2 (germline): SGHVS, FNYEAQ. The CDR3 runs 15 residues. Trimming removed 8 bases from V and 9 bases from J; junction bases left unmatched: 14.

This chain uses TRBV5-8 with TRBJ2-5; 9 bases are a match to TRBD1. The assigned J gene may be wrong: the sequence end matches TRBJ2-7 better. The CDR3 totals 15 residues. CDR1 is SGHTS and CDR2 is YDEGEE in the germline V gene. CDR3 DNA sequence: TGTGCCAGCAGCTTGGTTGGGACAGGGTCCTACGAGCAGTACTTC. It yields the protein CASSLVGTGSYEQYF.

The rearrangement links TRBV7-9 to TRBJ1-1; TRBD1 matches 8 bases. Looked up from germline, CDR1 is SEHNR and CDR2 is FQNEAQ (reference sequence). The CDR3 sequence is 15 residues long. V was pared by 4 bases and J by 1 base, with 5 bases of the junction left unmatched. The CDR3 loop reads CASSSDRAGNTEAFF. The DNA for the CDR3 is TGTGCCAGCAGCTCGGACAGGGCTGGGAACACTGAAGCTTTCTTT.

The J gene is TRBJ2-3, the V gene TRBV5-1; TRBD2 agrees at 14 bases. V lost 4 bases, J lost 4 bases, and 2 bases stayed unmatched. The CDR3 runs to 15 residues. Germline-derived CDR1 and CDR2 are SGHRS and YFSETQ. CDR3 sequence reads: CASSVGLAGADTQYF. CDR3 bases: TGCGCCAGCAGCGTGGGACTAGCGGGAGCAGATACGCAGTATTTT.

This chain connects TRBV7-9 to TRBJ2-2; D unclear. Germline values: CDR1 SEHNR, CDR2 FQNEAQ (reference sequence). The CDR3 runs 14 residues. CDR3 loop: CASQWLANTGELFF. Here the CDR3 DNA reads TGTGCGAGCCAGTGGCTTGCGAACACCGGGGAGCTGTTTTTT.

The chain has TRBV16 and TRBJ2-7; TRBD1 matches 11 bases. CDR1 KGHSY and CDR2 FQNENV come from the germline V gene. The CDR3 covers 14 residues. J gave up 3 bases and V 4 bases, and 2 bases lay outside the gene matches. This CDR3 reads CASSLGTGGYEQYF. The CDR3 bases are TGTGCCAGCAGCCTCGGGACAGGGGGCTACGAGCAGTACTTC.

V usage is TRBV29-1 and J usage is TRBJ2-6; unclear D gene. Germline assignment: CDR1 SQVTM and CDR2 ANQGSEA. The CDR3 spans 13 residues. Trimming took off 7 bases at V and 0 bases at J, with 7 bases between the two ends. The CDR3 sequence: CSGSDSGANVLTF. CDR3 nucleotides: TGCAGCGGGAGTGACTCTGGGGCCAACGTCCTGACTTTC.

This chain connects TRBV5-4 to TRBJ2-1; 10 positions match TRBD2. J was trimmed by 5 bases and V by 1 base; bases with no gene match: 3. The CDR3 covers 15 residues. Germline V gene sequence: CDR1 SGHNT, CDR2 YYREEE (reference sequence). The CDR3: CASSLQREGNNEQFF. CDR3 nucleotide sequence: TGTGCCAGCAGCTTGCAGCGGGAGGGAAACAATGAGCAGTTCTTC.